Shown below are 18 T cell receptor beta chains from a single sample sequenced in a study of T-cell memory formation after mild COVID-19 (dated by TCRdb to the early 2020s). Receptor amplification or capture employed 5' RACE. Sequencing was performed on an Illumina NovaSeq 6000. Clones were called with MiXCR by TCRdb after fastp trimmed the public reads at Q25, and only in-frame beta chains were retained. Rows matching on CDR3 protein sequence are summarized as one entry with the most common DNA and genes. The sample table lists under 700,000 distinct CDR3 sequences, roughly 20% of them with a count of one. Clones ranked in the top ten supply roughly an eighth of the sample. Sequencing was performed on PBMCs or a T cell subset sorted from them (not recorded which). The receptors were sampled from an adult woman who had mild COVID-19 (a few samples of this study predate the infection). The sample titles of this study are shuffled in the database, so cell type and time point are left out; the donor was told from shared clones.

This clonotype appeared a few times. This sequence joins TRBV24-1 and TRBJ2-1, with D perhaps given as TRBD1 or TRBD2 (5 bases each). V was cut by 0 bases and J by 7 bases, with 15 bases left in between. The CDR3 extends over 16 amino acids. Germline lookup yields CDR1 KGHDR and CDR2 SFDVKD. The CDR3 here is CATSDLPSTWGNEQFF. The CDR3 DNA sequence: TGTGCCACCAGTGATTTGCCCAGTACCTGGGGGAATGAGCAGTTCTTC.

The rearrangement joins TRBV12-3 or TRBV12-4 to TRBJ1-4; D ambiguous. The ends were cut back, 0 bases at V and 5 bases at J, with 13 bases in the middle. This CDR3 comprises 16 residues. CDR3 nucleotides: TGTGCCAGCAGTTTAGCGCGGAGCAGCGGGAATGAAAAACTGTTTTTT. It yields the protein CASSLARSSGNEKLFF.

In its sample, this clonotype was seen many times. This chain joins TRBV4-3 and TRBJ2-5; D is uncertain. This CDR3 contains 15 residues. Germline CDR1 and CDR2: LGHNA and YSLEER. Trimming cost V 0 bases and J 5 bases, with 13 bases left between them. CDR3 DNA sequence: TGCGCCAGCAGCCAAGATTATAACGGCAGGGAGACCCAGTACTTC. Its protein product is CASSQDYNGRETQYF.

The chain has TRBV5-4 and TRBJ2-1, with D uncertain. Germline V gives CDR1 SGHNT, CDR2 YYREEE (reference sequence). This CDR3 comprises 15 residues. Trimming took 0 bases from V and 2 from J, leaving 9 bases between them. In nucleotides, the CDR3 is TGTGCCAGCAGCTTGGGACTCCCAGCCTACAATGAGCAGTTCTTC. Translated: CASSLGLPAYNEQFF.

The rearrangement links TRBV11-3 to TRBJ2-1; D is uncertain. The CDR3 is 15 residues long. Germline V lookup: CDR1 SGHNT, CDR2 YENEEA. V gave up 0 bases and J gave up 8 bases, with 14 bases separating them. CDR3 in DNA: TGTGCCAGCAGCTTAGATCGGAGTCGGGCTTATGAGCAGTTCTTC. It codes for CASSLDRSRAYEQFF.

In this sample, this clonotype turned up many times. The rearrangement uses TRBV5-1 and TRBJ1-2; tentative D call: TRBD1 (6 bases). The V end was cut by 1 base, the J end by 8 bases, with 9 bases between. Germline CDR1 and CDR2: SGHRS and YFSETQ. The CDR3 consists of 12 residues. The CDR3 DNA reads TGCGCCAGCAGCTTGACTGGGGGCGGCTACACCTTC. This codes for CASSLTGGGYTF.

The genes are TRBV24-1 and TRBJ1-1; D possibly corresponds to TRBD1 (5 bases). Trimming removed 5 bases at V and 3 bases at J, with 6 bases between. CDR1 is KGHDR, CDR2 SFDVKD, per germline. This CDR3 has 12 amino acids. The CDR3 reads CATSGGDTEAFF. As DNA, the CDR3 is TGTGCCACCAGTGGGGGGGACACTGAAGCTTTCTTT.

This clonotype appeared a few times. V usage is TRBV4-1 and J usage is TRBJ2-3; 9 bases align to TRBD1. V lost 3 bases and J lost 0; bases outside the gene matches: 7. The CDR3 has 17 amino acids. The germline V gene encodes CDR1 MGHRA and CDR2 YSYEKL. Here the CDR3 DNA reads TGCGCCAGCAGCCAGCCTCGGACAGGGGCTAGCACAGATACGCAGTATTTT. Its protein is CASSQPRTGASTDTQYF.

The J gene is TRBJ2-3, the V gene TRBV4-2; no clear D gene. This CDR3 has 11 residues. Germline loops: CDR1 LGHNA, CDR2 YNFKEQ. Deletions cut 3 bases from V and 11 bases from J, with 9 bases between. CDR3 DNA: TGTGCCAGCAGCCAGGCGGACCAGCAGTATTTT. This codes for CASSQADQQYF.

The V call is TRBV4-2, the J call TRBJ2-1; perhaps TRBD1 as D (6 bases). V lost 2 bases to trimming and J lost 2 bases, with 22 bases between them. The CDR3 consists of 19 residues. Germline assignment: CDR1 LGHNA and CDR2 YNFKEQ. For the CDR3, the DNA is TGTGCCAGCAGCCAACCCGATCCCCGACCAGGGGTTACCTACAATGAGCAGTTCTTC. As protein: CASSQPDPRPGVTYNEQFF.

This clonotype appeared many times. The J gene is TRBJ2-1, the V gene TRBV5-1; the match to TRBD2 covers 10 bases. Germline lookup yields CDR1 SGHRS and CDR2 YFSETQ. V gave up 4 bases and J gave up 4 bases; unmatched junction bases: 5. CDR3 length: 15 amino acids. CDR3 region: CASSPSGGRYNEQFF. The CDR3 nucleotides read TGCGCCAGCAGCCCTAGCGGGGGCCGATACAATGAGCAGTTCTTC. Combining the CDR3 with reference TRBV5-1 and TRBJ2-1 gives the whole variable domain KAGVTQTPRYLIKTRGQQVTLSCSPISGHRSVSWYQQTPGQGLQFLFEYFSETQRNKGNFPGRFSGRQFSNSRSEMNVSTLELGDSALYLCASSPSGGRYNEQFFGPGTRLTVL.

V usage is TRBV27 and J usage is TRBJ2-2; D possibly uses TRBD1 or TRBD2 (6 bases each). The CDR3 totals 15 residues. V lost 4 bases, J lost 7 bases, and 16 bases lay in between. Germline CDR1 is MNHEY and CDR2 is SMNVEV (reference sequence). The CDR3 nucleotides read TGTGCCAGCAGTTCCCTAAGGGGGGCAGTCGGGGAGCTGTTTTTT. Protein product: CASSSLRGAVGELFF.

This clonotype was seen only a few times. This chain uses TRBV27 with TRBJ1-2; D is perhaps TRBD1 (6 bases). This CDR3 region has 14 residues. Germline V CDR1 and CDR2: MNHEY, SMNVEV (reference sequence). V lost 4 bases and J lost 4, with 13 bases in between. In DNA, the CDR3 is TGTGCCAGCAGTTCACAGGGTTGGGTCTATGGCTACACCTTC. This encodes CASSSQGWVYGYTF.

This clonotype has more than one count but fewer than ten. The genes are TRBV4-1 and TRBJ1-6; D is unclear. Trimming took 2 bases from V and 10 from J, leaving 15 bases between them. CDR3 length: 15 residues. Germline CDR1 is MGHRA and CDR2 is YSYEKL. DNA of the CDR3: TGCGCCAGCAGCCAACTTTCAGGAGTGGGCTCACCCCTCCACTTT. It is translated as CASSQLSGVGSPLHF.

This clonotype was seen many times. The chain has TRBV7-8 and TRBJ2-5; TRBD2 matches at 8 bases. The CDR3 has 16 residues. J was trimmed by 5 bases and V by 2 bases; bases with no gene match: 10. Germline CDR1 is SGHVS and CDR2 is FQNEAQ. In DNA, the CDR3 is TGTGCCAGCAGCTTATCCCATAGCGGGGAGGGGGAGACCCAGTACTTC. Its translation: CASSLSHSGEGETQYF.

V usage is TRBV24-1 and J usage is TRBJ2-1; maybe TRBD2 (5 bases). CDR1 KGHDR and CDR2 SFDVKD come from the germline V gene. The V and J ends lost 1 base and 6 bases respectively, with 9 bases between them. This CDR3 is built from 14 residues. The CDR3 DNA reads as TGTGCCACCAGTGATTTTGGGAGCCGCAATGAGCAGTTCTTC. Its protein product is CATSDFGSRNEQFF.

This clonotype occurred a few times. The chain employs TRBV30 and TRBJ2-1; D unclear. Trimming removed 0 bases at V and 5 bases at J, with 5 bases between. The CDR3 is made up of 12 amino acids. Germline lookup yields CDR1 GTSNPN and CDR2 SVGIG (reference sequence). The CDR3 bases are TGTGCCTGGAGTGTTGGGGACAATGAGCAGTTCTTC. It is translated as CAWSVGDNEQFF. Filled out from reference TRBV30 and TRBJ2-1, the complete variable domain reads SQTIHQWPATLVQPVGSPLSLECTVEGTSNPNLYWYRQAAGRGLQLLFYSVGIGQISSEVPQNLSASRPQDRQFILSSKKLLLSDSGFYLCAWSVGDNEQFFGPGTRLTVL.

The chain uses TRBV7-8 and TRBJ1-2, with D possibly matching TRBD1 (5 bases). V was pared by 4 bases and J by 4 bases, with 16 bases between. This CDR3 contains 15 residues. The germline CDR1 and CDR2 sequences are SGHVS and FQNEAQ. CDR3 sequence: CASSSSGWMGYGYTF. CDR3 nucleotides: TGTGCCAGCAGCTCATCAGGGTGGATGGGCTATGGCTACACCTTC.